The 4 T cell receptor beta chains below were found in one sample sequenced in a study of CD8 T cells in Susac syndrome. RNA amounts of roughly 0.5 to 1 ug underwent reverse transcription with random hexamers. TCRdb ran MiXCR on the immunoSEQ multiplex PCR reads and lists one entry per CDR3 protein. Among about 430,000 distinct CDR3 sequences listed, approximately 89% were seen once. The material sequenced was CD8+ T cells from PBMCs. The receptor set was obtained from a human donor with multiple sclerosis.

This clonotype was detected a few times. This sequence joins TRBV30 and TRBJ2-1, with no clear D. This CDR3 has 14 residues. CDR1 GTSNPN and CDR2 SVGIG come from the germline V gene (reference sequence). The V end was cut by 2 bases, the J end by 0 bases, with 8 bases between. The CDR3 bases are TGTGCCTGGAGTTATCCGGGCTCCTACAATGAGCAGTTCTTC. Amino acid sequence: CAWSYPGSYNEQFF.

This clonotype showed up just a few times. V is TRBV6-1 and J is TRBJ1-5, with 8 positions matching TRBD1. Germline-derived CDR1 and CDR2 are MNHNS and SASEGT. This CDR3 has 15 amino acids. V gave up 8 bases and J gave up 4 bases; unmatched junction bases: 10. CDR3 coding DNA: TGTGCCAGCCATCACAGGGGGGGTTGGAATCAGCCCCAGCATTTT. It codes for CASHHRGGWNQPQHF.

This chain links TRBV4-1 with TRBJ2-5; D is tentatively TRBD1 or TRBD2 (5 bases each). Trimming took off 7 bases at V and 3 bases at J, with 9 bases between the two ends. CDR1 is MGHRA and CDR2 is YSYEKL in the germline V gene. CDR3 size: 12 residues. In DNA form, the CDR3 reads TGCGCCAGCAAGGGACCAGAAGAGACCCAGTACTTC. The encoded protein is CASKGPEETQYF.

This chain connects TRBV5-1 to TRBJ2-7; D unclear. The germline V gene has CDR1 SGHRS and CDR2 YFSETQ. With 4 bases removed from V and 2 bases from J, the gap between germline ends came to 13 bases. CDR3 length equals 14 residues. CDR3 in amino acids: CASSRHYVPYEQYF. The CDR3 bases are TGCGCCAGCAGCCGACATTATGTCCCCTACGAGCAGTACTTC.